Below are 12 T cell receptor beta chains sequenced from a single sample in a study of sequential checkpoint blockade in melanoma. Sample treatment: randomized to nivolumab then ipilimumab (arm A) or the reverse (arm B). The protocol was immunoSEQ multiplex PCR, while the TCRdb copy is restricted to in-frame clones and leaves out a portion. The sample carries 14,000 or so clones, 77% recorded once. The starting material was CD8+ T cells sorted from blood (inferred from file names), obtained from a patient given nivolumab and ipilimumab in sequence. The receptors shown here come from a human donor with melanoma.

In nucleotides, the CDR3 is TGTGCCACCAGCAGCGATATGGGGGCGTCGTATAACTATGGCTACACCTTC. Its protein is CATSSDMGASYNYGYTF. This sequence joins TRBV15 and TRBJ1-2, with TRBD1 as a possible D gene (6 bases). Trimming pared 3 bases from V and 1 base from J, leaving 18 bases between. Germline CDR1 is LNHNV and CDR2 is YYDKDF (reference sequence). The CDR3 spans 17 residues.

In its sample, this clone is medium-sized. The V and J genes are TRBV5-8 and TRBJ1-1; TRBD1 agrees at 8 bases. The trim removed 3 bases at V and 0 bases at J, leaving 10 bases unmatched. Per germline, CDR1 SGHTS and CDR2 YDEGEE. The CDR3 length is 17 residues. CDR3 nucleotides: TGTGCCAGCAGCTCCGGGACAGGTCCCGACTTGAACACTGAAGCTTTCTTT. Translating it yields CASSSGTGPDLNTEAFF.

This chain links TRBV11-3 with TRBJ2-7, with D perhaps TRBD1 (5 bases). Trimming stripped 1 base from V and 1 base from J, with 8 bases between. CDR3 length: 14 residues. Germline CDR1 reads SGHNT; CDR2 reads YENEEA. The CDR3, as DNA: TGTGCCAGCAGCTTAGGGGGCGGATCCTACGAGCAGTACTTC. This codes for CASSLGGGSYEQYF.

This chain uses TRBV19 with TRBJ2-7, with TRBD1 as a possible D gene (5 bases). The CDR3 spans 15 residues. The germline V gene encodes CDR1 LNHDA and CDR2 SQIVND (reference sequence). The V end was cut by 2 bases, the J end by 3 bases, with 14 bases between. The CDR3 region is CASSIITGNFYEQYF. DNA for the CDR3: TGTGCCAGTAGTATAATAACAGGTAATTTCTACGAGCAGTACTTC.

This sequence joins TRBV4-3 and TRBJ2-3, with 11 bases matching TRBD2. Trimming cost V 2 bases and J 2 bases; bases outside gene matches: 12. CDR3 length equals 19 residues. The germline CDR1 and CDR2 sequences are LGHNA and YSLEER. Written as DNA, the CDR3 is TGCGCCAGCAGCCAAAACTCTTGGACTAGCGGGCCAAACACAGATACGCAGTATTTT. It encodes CASSQNSWTSGPNTDTQYF.

The chain combines TRBV5-8 with TRBJ1-4; no firm D call. In germline, CDR1 is SGHTS, CDR2 YDEGEE. There are 17 residues in the CDR3. V was pared by 0 bases and J by 0 bases, with 12 bases between. CDR3: CASSLVSAYATNEKLFF. The DNA for the CDR3 is TGTGCCAGCAGCTTGGTGTCAGCGTATGCAACTAATGAAAAACTGTTTTTT.

This clone was seen a single time. The chain links TRBV4-1 to TRBJ2-5; 8 positions match TRBD1. The J call is doubtful: the DNA matches TRBJ2-7 better. The germline CDR1 and CDR2 sequences are MGHRA and YSYEKL. The CDR3 is 14 amino acids. CDR3 sequence: CASSPDRGGYEQYF. The CDR3 bases are TGCGCCAGCAGCCCCGACAGGGGTGGGTACGAGCAGTACTTC.

This rearrangement joins TRBV5-1 to TRBJ2-7; 7 nucleotides agree with TRBD1. With V trimmed by 7 bases and J by 4 bases, 2 bases remained unmatched. Germline loops: CDR1 SGHRS, CDR2 YFSETQ. This CDR3 has 11 residues. The CDR3 is CASQQGYEQYF. The CDR3 DNA reads as TGCGCCAGCCAACAGGGGTACGAGCAGTACTTC.

The genes are TRBV10-3 and TRBJ2-3, with TRBD1 matching 7 bases. Looked up from germline, CDR1 is ENHRY and CDR2 is SYGVKD. The CDR3 runs 14 residues. Trimming took 6 bases from V and 5 from J; bases not matched to a gene: 8. The DNA for the CDR3 is TGTGCCATCAGAGGGGGCGGGTCCCTAGATACGCAGTATTTT. It is translated as CAIRGGGSLDTQYF.

The chain has TRBV27 and TRBJ2-1; D gene ambiguous. Germline CDR1 MNHEY, CDR2 SMNVEV (reference sequence). The ends were cut back, 3 bases at V and 5 bases at J, with 8 bases in the middle. The CDR3 extends over 13 amino acids. The CDR3 loop reads CASSFFRNNEQFF. The CDR3 nucleotides read TGTGCCAGCAGTTTTTTCCGTAACAATGAGCAGTTCTTC.

This clone was counted only a few times. This chain joins TRBV7-9 and TRBJ2-7; D unclear. CDR3 size: 13 residues. The germline CDR1 and CDR2 sequences are SEHNR and FQNEAQ (reference sequence). CDR3 bases: TGTTTTAGCAAGAAGAAGACGGCATACGAGCAGTACTTC. This gives the protein CFSKKKTAYEQYF. The complete variable domain, with remaining parts taken from reference TRBV7-9 and TRBJ2-7, reads DTGVSQNPRHKITKRGQNVTFRCDPISEHNRLYWYRQTLGQGPEFLTYFQNEAQLEKSRLLSDRFSAERPKGSFSTLEIQRTEQGDSAMYLCFSKKKTAYEQYFGPGTRLTVT.

The rearrangement joins TRBV13 to TRBJ2-5; D remains unclear. CDR1 and CDR2 (germline): PRHDT, FYEKMQ (reference sequence). V gave up 5 bases and J gave up 3 bases, with 13 bases separating them. The CDR3 is 14 amino acids. The CDR3: CASSLRRGKETQYF. In DNA form, the CDR3 reads TGTGCCAGCAGCCTAAGGCGCGGCAAAGAGACCCAGTACTTC.